This T cell receptor (beta chain) emerged from a study of blood T cell repertoires in COVID-19. Overall study: The United States, Italy and Spain provided the acute and convalescent COVID-19 samples. Sample material is recorded as cDNA or gDNA derived from T cells, B-cell-depleted T cells, or PBMCs.

CDR3 length: 14 residues. V was pared by 5 bases and J by 1 base, with 9 bases between. CDR1 is SEHNR, CDR2 FQNEAQ, per germline (reference sequence). This clone was seen only a few times. Original data processing: Amplified reference gene primers provided the basis for estimating nucleated cell counts. Measured with immunoSEQ multiplex PCR; TCRdb has only the in-frame clones, and not every one. The DNA gave D and trimming, while V, J and clone size come from that table. The profile covers about 250,000 clones, with around nine tenths appearing a single time and around 3.3% taken by the ten largest. The specimen was peripheral blood. This sequence originates from a man aged 18-30 years with active or convalescent COVID-19. The chain is built from TRBV7-9 and TRBJ1-5, with D unclear. CDR3 amino acids: CASSVAGSNQPQHF. The CDR3 nucleotides read TGTGCCAGCAGCGTCGCGGGGAGCAATCAGCCCCAGCATTTT.